Below are 30 T cell receptor beta chains sequenced from a single sample in a study of a mutant IDH1 vaccine in newly diagnosed glioma. Only in-frame clones appear in the TCRdb table, and some are missing; sequencing was by immunoSEQ multiplex PCR. This sample has 20,000 to 25,000 clones, with approximately 85% found just once. Documented time point: baseline, week 1 (first vaccination visit). The sample's treatment: pre-vaccination baseline after standard-of-care therapy. The source was PBMCs, collected from a glioma patient treated with radiotherapy, temozolomide or both. The receptor set was obtained from a man in his forties or fifties with glioma.

The CDR3 protein is CASRKVGNSPLHF. DNA of the CDR3: TGTGCCAGCAGGAAGGTGGGGAATTCACCCCTCCACTTT. V is TRBV6-5 and J is TRBJ1-6; D unclear. This CDR3 has 13 amino acids. The germline V and J ends were trimmed by 6 bases and 7 bases, with 10 bases remaining between them. Per the germline V gene, CDR1 is MNHEY and CDR2 is SVGAGI.

V usage is TRBV15 and J usage is TRBJ2-4; D is uncertain. The CDR3 has 18 amino acids. Trimming removed 1 base from V and 0 bases from J, with 16 bases in between. CDR1 and CDR2 (germline): LNHNV, YYDKDF (reference sequence). The chain's CDR3 is CATSRGAHRQLAKNIQYF. DNA for the CDR3: TGTGCCACCAGCAGAGGGGCCCATCGCCAGTTAGCCAAAAACATTCAGTACTTC.

The rearrangement links TRBV5-1 to TRBJ1-4; the match to TRBD1 covers 9 bases. Trimming cost V 2 bases and J 7 bases; bases outside gene matches: 3. This CDR3 is 14 amino acids long. Per the germline V gene, CDR1 is SGHRS and CDR2 is YFSETQ. CDR3 sequence (DNA): TGCGCCAGCAGCTTACAGGGGGCTGGTGAAAAACTGTTTTTT. This codes for CASSLQGAGEKLFF. The full variable domain, in which reference TRBV5-1 and TRBJ1-4 provide the parts outside the CDR3, is KAGVTQTPRYLIKTRGQQVTLSCSPISGHRSVSWYQQTPGQGLQFLFEYFSETQRNKGNFPGRFSGRQFSNSRSEMNVSTLELGDSALYLCASSLQGAGEKLFFGSGTQLSVL.

J is TRBJ2-5 and V is TRBV6-5; D possibly corresponds to TRBD1 (5 bases). The CDR3 contains 12 residues. Trimming pared 6 bases from V and 2 bases from J, leaving 7 bases between. CDR1 MNHEY and CDR2 SVGAGI come from the germline V gene. CDR3 nucleotide sequence: TGTGCCAGCAGCAGGGCGCAAGAGACCCAGTACTTC. This gives the protein CASSRAQETQYF.

The CDR3 DNA is TGTGCCAGCAGCTTAGGCCGCACTAAGCCCAAAAACATTCAGTACTTC. Translated, it gives CASSLGRTKPKNIQYF. J is TRBJ2-4 and V is TRBV7-2; D remains unclear. The CDR3 is 16 residues long. Germline lookup yields CDR1 SGHTA and CDR2 FQGNSA. Trimming removed 1 base from V and 2 bases from J, with 12 bases in between. Filled out from reference TRBV7-2 and TRBJ2-4, the complete variable domain reads GAGVSQSPSNKVTEKGKDVELRCDPISGHTALYWYRQSLGQGLEFLIYFQGNSAPDKSGLPSDRFSAERTGGSVSTLTIQRTQQEDSAVYLCASSLGRTKPKNIQYFGAGTRLSVL.

This sequence joins TRBV5-6 and TRBJ2-5; TRBD1 might be the D (6 bases). Germline V gene sequence: CDR1 SGHDT, CDR2 YYEEEE. The V end lost 4 bases, the J end lost 5 bases, and 15 bases lay between the germline ends. There are 14 residues in the CDR3. CDR3 sequence reads: CASSLRTDGETQYF. The CDR3 DNA is TGTGCCAGCAGCCTTCGGACAGACGGGGAGACCCAGTACTTC.

This rearrangement joins TRBV5-1 to TRBJ1-1; TRBD1 matches at 7 bases. V lost 2 bases, J lost 3 bases, and 7 bases stayed unmatched. CDR3 length: 15 residues. The germline gives CDR1 SGHRS, CDR2 YFSETQ. CDR3 amino acids: CASSLYRGSDTEAFF. The CDR3 region has the DNA TGCGCCAGCAGCTTATACAGGGGTTCGGACACTGAAGCTTTCTTT.

CDR3 protein: CASSLDGTSFYEQYF. The DNA of the CDR3 is TGCGCCAGCAGCTTGGATGGGACGTCCTTCTACGAGCAGTACTTC. This chain connects TRBV5-1 to TRBJ2-7, with D perhaps assigned TRBD1 or TRBD2 (5 bases each). Trimming took 0 bases from V and 3 from J, leaving 13 bases between them. CDR1 and CDR2 (germline): SGHRS, YFSETQ. This CDR3 comprises 15 residues.

The rearrangement links TRBV4-3 to TRBJ1-1; D remains unclear. The CDR3 is 16 residues long. Trimming removed 0 bases from V and 3 bases from J, with 14 bases in between. Germline-derived CDR1 and CDR2 are LGHNA and YSLEER. The CDR3 coding sequence is TGCGCCAGCAGCCAAGATGGAGGGTGGTTGGACACTGAAGCTTTCTTT. It is translated as CASSQDGGWLDTEAFF.

The genes are TRBV5-1 and TRBJ2-7; 12 positions agree with TRBD2. Unmatched junction bases numbered 2, after V lost 4 bases and J lost 3 bases. The CDR3 runs 14 residues. CDR1 and CDR2 from the germline V gene are SGHRS and YFSETQ. The CDR3 sequence is CASSRGLAGYEQYF. CDR3 coding DNA: TGCGCCAGCAGCAGGGGACTAGCGGGCTACGAGCAGTACTTC.

The table lists this clone with a few counts. The chain combines TRBV4-2 with TRBJ1-4; the D is unclear. Deletions cut 3 bases from V and 4 bases from J, with 9 bases between. Germline-derived CDR1 and CDR2 are LGHNA and YNFKEQ. The CDR3 sequence is 14 residues long. This CDR3 is CASSHGRINEKLFF. The CDR3 DNA reads TGTGCCAGCAGCCATGGACGGATTAATGAAAAACTGTTTTTT.

This chain connects TRBV29-1 to TRBJ1-2, with D uncertain. With 6 bases removed from V and 5 bases from J, the gap between germline ends came to 19 bases. The germline CDR1 and CDR2 sequences are SQVTM and ANQGSEA. The CDR3 loop spans 14 amino acids. The CDR3 here is CSVSEGPGRYGYTF. DNA of the CDR3: TGCAGCGTATCCGAAGGGCCGGGCCGTTATGGCTACACCTTC.

J is TRBJ1-2 and V is TRBV29-1; D gene ambiguous. Germline lookup yields CDR1 SQVTM and CDR2 ANQGSEA. The ends were cut back, 5 bases at V and 4 bases at J, with 11 bases in the middle. The CDR3 extends over 12 amino acids. CDR3 DNA: TGCAGCGTTACCAGCCTGGGCTATGGCTACACCTTC. This codes for CSVTSLGYGYTF.

The chain recombines TRBV18 with TRBJ1-4; D remains unclear. Trimming removed 1 base at V and 5 bases at J, with 5 bases between. The CDR3 has 13 amino acids. Germline CDR1 is KGHSH and CDR2 is LQKENI. CDR3 amino acids: CASSPHRNEKLFF. The DNA for the CDR3 is TGTGCCAGCTCACCACATAGAAATGAAAAACTGTTTTTT.

This chain joins TRBV30 and TRBJ1-5, with 8 nucleotides matching TRBD1. The trim removed 2 bases at V and 5 bases at J, leaving 5 bases unmatched. Germline V gives CDR1 GTSNPN, CDR2 SVGIG (reference sequence). The CDR3 spans 14 residues. The CDR3 spells CAWSRTGLDQPQHF. The CDR3 nucleotides are TGTGCCTGGAGTCGGACAGGGCTGGATCAGCCCCAGCATTTT.

V is TRBV14 and J is TRBJ2-2; weak D call: TRBD2 (6 bases). Germline CDR1 SGHDN, CDR2 FVKESK. The V end was cut by 1 base, the J end by 6 bases, with 12 bases between. The CDR3 sequence is 15 residues long. The CDR3 here is CASSQVGGNSGELFF. CDR3 nucleotide sequence: TGTGCCAGCAGCCAAGTGGGAGGCAATTCCGGGGAGCTGTTTTTT.

The rearrangement joins TRBV28 to TRBJ2-7; D remains unclear. The CDR3 has 12 residues. Germline V CDR1 and CDR2: MDHEN, SYDVKM. V lost 1 base and J 6 bases, leaving 7 bases between the germline ends. The CDR3 region has the DNA TGTGCCAGCAGTTTATACCGGAGCGAGCAGTACTTC. As protein: CASSLYRSEQYF.

With regard to this clone: At one boundary the junction diverges from the germline segment, which might be a read error. The genes are TRBV29-1 and TRBJ2-3; 9 bases match TRBD1. The CDR3 consists of 12 residues. Germline assignment: CDR1 SQVTM and CDR2 ANQGSEA. CDR3 nucleotide sequence: TGCAGCGTGGACAGGGGCACGGATACGCAGTATTTT. As protein: CSVDRGTDTQYF.

V is TRBV27 and J is TRBJ1-4; possible D gene TRBD1, 6 bases. The V end lost 6 bases, the J end lost 10 bases, and 21 bases lay between the germline ends. This CDR3 spans 15 amino acids. Germline CDR1 reads MNHEY; CDR2 reads SMNVEV (reference sequence). The CDR3: CASSATRGPEGKLFF. CDR3 sequence (DNA): TGTGCCAGCAGCGCCACCAGGGGCCCGGAGGGAAAACTGTTTTTT.

This sequence joins TRBV6-1 and TRBJ1-5; TRBD1 agrees at 7 bases. The CDR3 has 14 residues. Losses at the gene ends were 2 bases for V and 6 bases for J; bases not matched to a gene: 4. Germline values: CDR1 MNHNS, CDR2 SASEGT. CDR3 coding DNA: TGTGCCAGCAGTGAAACGACAGGGAGTCAGCCCCAGCATTTT. It encodes CASSETTGSQPQHF.

The V and J genes are TRBV7-8 and TRBJ1-2, with 9 bases fitting TRBD1. V lost 3 bases to trimming and J lost 7 bases; unmatched junction nucleotides: 6. Germline V gene lookup returns CDR1 SGHVS and CDR2 FQNEAQ. The CDR3 runs to 14 residues. Here the CDR3 reads CASSFWTGEGGYTF. For the CDR3, the DNA is TGTGCCAGCAGCTTTTGGACAGGGGAGGGTGGCTACACCTTC.

The chain joins TRBV4-1 to TRBJ1-1; TRBD1 agrees at 11 bases. V lost 2 bases and J lost 3; bases outside the gene matches: 14. Looked up from germline, CDR1 is MGHRA and CDR2 is YSYEKL. The CDR3 spans 19 residues. Written as DNA, the CDR3 is TGCGCCAGCAGCCAAAAAAGATTCGGGACAGGGGGAGAGTACACTGAAGCTTTCTTT. It yields the protein CASSQKRFGTGGEYTEAFF.

The genes are TRBV10-1 and TRBJ1-1; D might be TRBD1 (5 bases). Deletions cut 3 bases from V and 7 bases from J, with 15 bases between. Looked up from germline, CDR1 is WNHNN and CDR2 is SYGVQD (reference sequence). The CDR3 has 14 amino acids. CDR3 residues: CASSDGGSGFEAFF. CDR3 in DNA: TGCGCCAGCAGTGACGGGGGGTCCGGGTTTGAAGCTTTCTTT.

By proportion, this clone is medium-sized (0.01 to 0.1%). The chain joins TRBV7-9 to TRBJ1-2; D gene ambiguous. Germline loops: CDR1 SEHNR, CDR2 FQNEAQ (reference sequence). This CDR3 region has 14 residues. The V end was cut by 6 bases, the J end by 8 bases, with 19 bases between. The CDR3: CASRFSSGSDGYTF. The CDR3 nucleotides read TGTGCCAGCAGGTTCTCCTCAGGTTCGGACGGCTACACCTTC.

The chain has TRBV15 and TRBJ2-7; 9 bases align to TRBD1. Unmatched junction bases numbered 11, after V lost 3 bases and J lost 5 bases. The CDR3 totals 16 residues. Germline V gene data show CDR1 as LNHNV and CDR2 as YYDKDF (reference sequence). CDR3 loop: CATSSSKEGQGDEQYF. CDR3 DNA: TGTGCCACCAGCAGTAGTAAAGAGGGACAGGGTGACGAGCAGTACTTC.

The V gene is TRBV6-5, the J gene TRBJ2-1, with 7 bases fitting TRBD2. V shed 2 bases, J shed 7 bases, and the junction held 5 bases outside the gene matches. Germline V gene sequence: CDR1 MNHEY, CDR2 SVGAGI. There are 14 residues in the CDR3. CDR3 amino acids: CASSYGLEGNEQFF. CDR3 bases: TGTGCCAGCAGTTACGGACTAGAGGGGAATGAGCAGTTCTTC.

The chain has TRBV30 and TRBJ2-3; 11 bases fit TRBD2. This CDR3 has 16 amino acids. Germline-derived CDR1 and CDR2 are GTSNPN and SVGIG (reference sequence). V lost 8 bases to trimming and J lost 3 bases; unmatched junction nucleotides: 13. The DNA for the CDR3 is TGTGCCCGCACTAGCGGGGGCTCGAAATTAACAGATACGCAGTATTTT. Encoded protein: CARTSGGSKLTDTQYF.

The J gene is TRBJ2-1, the V gene TRBV6-5; the D is unclear. This CDR3 spans 14 amino acids. The V gene's germline CDR1 is MNHEY and CDR2 SVGAGI. V was cut by 5 bases and J by 8 bases, with 16 bases left in between. The CDR3: CASSPARSRDEQFF. DNA for the CDR3: TGTGCCAGCAGTCCAGCGAGATCTAGGGATGAGCAGTTCTTC.

The table lists this clone with a count of one. The chain recombines TRBV5-6 with TRBJ1-5; tentatively, D is TRBD1 (6 bases). The CDR3 runs 14 residues. Per the germline V gene, CDR1 is SGHDT and CDR2 is YYEEEE. V gave up 0 bases and J gave up 9 bases, with 13 bases separating them. CDR3 nucleotides: TGTGCCAGCAGCTTGGGCCAGGGGAAGGGGCCCCAGCATTTT. It specifies CASSLGQGKGPQHF.

The chain recombines TRBV30 with TRBJ1-4, with D possibly being TRBD1 (5 bases). The CDR3 totals 13 residues. Germline V gene sequence: CDR1 GTSNPN, CDR2 SVGIG (reference sequence). Trimming took off 3 bases at V and 4 bases at J, with 9 bases between the two ends. In nucleotides, the CDR3 is TGTGCCTGGAGGGCGCAGGGTAATGAAAAACTGTTTTTT. This gives the protein CAWRAQGNEKLFF.